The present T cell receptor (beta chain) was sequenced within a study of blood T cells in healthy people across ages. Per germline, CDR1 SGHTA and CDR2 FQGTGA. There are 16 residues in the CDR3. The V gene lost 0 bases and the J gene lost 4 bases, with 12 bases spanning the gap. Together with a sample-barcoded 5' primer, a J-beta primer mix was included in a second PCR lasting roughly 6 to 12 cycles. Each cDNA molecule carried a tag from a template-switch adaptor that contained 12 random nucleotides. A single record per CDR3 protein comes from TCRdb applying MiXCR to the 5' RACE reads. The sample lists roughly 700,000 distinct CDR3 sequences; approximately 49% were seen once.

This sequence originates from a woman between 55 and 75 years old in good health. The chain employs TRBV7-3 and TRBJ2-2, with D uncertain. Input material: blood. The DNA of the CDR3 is TGTGCCAGCAGCTTAACGATCACACAAAGCACCGGGGAGCTGTTTTTT. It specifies CASSLTITQSTGELFF.